This TCR beta chain was profiled in a study of cytomegalovirus exposure and HLA in healthy donors. Study-wide findings and caveats: According to a later analysis, TCR clusters from the first cohort tended to co-occur in the 120 or so validation repertoires. Usually a TCR sequence was rare, but some public TCRs were found in many donors.

Sequencing used immunoSEQ multiplex PCR; TCRdb keeps in-frame clones, though not all of them. Of about 180,000 clones in the sample, around 85% are singletons; the top ten hold approximately 15%. These donors were members of the roughly 120-subject validation cohort, a group separate from the roughly 670-subject first cohort. Regarding this clone: What it binds is not known. The junction departs from germline at one end; a sequencing error may be responsible.

The CDR3 extends over 14 amino acids. Germline CDR1 SEHNR, CDR2 FQNEAQ (reference sequence). The TCR originated in a man younger than 30 in good health and CMV-seropositive. This rearrangement joins TRBV7-9 to TRBJ2-7; 9 bases match TRBD1. The sample taken for sequencing was PBMCs. The DNA of the CDR3 is TGTGCCAGCAGCGCGGACAGGGGTTCCTACGAGCAATACTTC. Protein product: CASSADRGSYEQYF. Together with reference TRBV7-9 and TRBJ2-7, the CDR3 gives the full variable domain: DTGVSQNPRHKITKRGQNVTFRCDPISEHNRLYWYRQTLGQGPEFLTYFQNEAQLEKSRLLSDRFSAERPKGSFSTLEIQRTEQGDSAMYLCASSADRGSYEQYFGPGTRLTVT.